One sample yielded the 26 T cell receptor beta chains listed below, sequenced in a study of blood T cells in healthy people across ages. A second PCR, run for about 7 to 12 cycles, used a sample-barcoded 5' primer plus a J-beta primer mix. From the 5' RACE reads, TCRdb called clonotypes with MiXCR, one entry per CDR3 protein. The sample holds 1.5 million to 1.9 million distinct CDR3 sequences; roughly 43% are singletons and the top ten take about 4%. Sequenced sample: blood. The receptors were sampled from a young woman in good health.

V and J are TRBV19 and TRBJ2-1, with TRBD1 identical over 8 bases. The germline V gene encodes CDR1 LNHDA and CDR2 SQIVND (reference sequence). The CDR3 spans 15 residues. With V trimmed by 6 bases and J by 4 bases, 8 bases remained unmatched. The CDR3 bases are TGTGCCAGTAGGACGATGACAGGGGCATACAATGAGCAGTTCTTC. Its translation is CASRTMTGAYNEQFF. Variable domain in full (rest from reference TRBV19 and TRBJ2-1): DGGITQSPKYLFRKEGQNVTLSCEQNLNHDAMYWYRQDPGQGLRLIYYSQIVNDFQKGDIAEGYSVSREKKESFPLTVTSAQKNPTAFYLCASRTMTGAYNEQFFGPGTRLTVL.

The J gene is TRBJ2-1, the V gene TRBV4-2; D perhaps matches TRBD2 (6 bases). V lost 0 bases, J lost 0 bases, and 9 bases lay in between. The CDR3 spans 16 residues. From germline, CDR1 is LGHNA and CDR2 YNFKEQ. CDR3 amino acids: CASSQDETSSYNEQFF. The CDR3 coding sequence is TGTGCCAGCAGCCAAGACGAGACTAGCTCCTACAATGAGCAGTTCTTC.

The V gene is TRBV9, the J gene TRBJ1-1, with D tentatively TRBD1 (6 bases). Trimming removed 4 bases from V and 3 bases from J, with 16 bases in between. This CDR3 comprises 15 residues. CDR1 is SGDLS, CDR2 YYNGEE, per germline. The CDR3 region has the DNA TGTGCCAGCAGCACCCTCGGACAGACTTACACTGAAGCTTTCTTT. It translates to CASSTLGQTYTEAFF.

CDR3 nucleotide sequence: TGTGCCATCGGGATAGAAGACAATCAGCCCCAGCATTTT. Residues: CAIGIEDNQPQHF. V usage is TRBV10-3 and J usage is TRBJ1-5; D is unresolved. Trimming stripped 8 bases from V and 3 bases from J, with 11 bases between. There are 13 residues in the CDR3. From germline, CDR1 is ENHRY and CDR2 SYGVKD.

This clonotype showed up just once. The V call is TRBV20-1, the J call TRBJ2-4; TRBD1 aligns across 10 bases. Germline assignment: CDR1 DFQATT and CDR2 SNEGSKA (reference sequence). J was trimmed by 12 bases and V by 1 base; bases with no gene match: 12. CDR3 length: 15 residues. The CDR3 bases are TGCAGTGCTAGAGCTGGGACAGGGGAGTTAGAGACTCAGTACTTC. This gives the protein CSARAGTGELETQYF.

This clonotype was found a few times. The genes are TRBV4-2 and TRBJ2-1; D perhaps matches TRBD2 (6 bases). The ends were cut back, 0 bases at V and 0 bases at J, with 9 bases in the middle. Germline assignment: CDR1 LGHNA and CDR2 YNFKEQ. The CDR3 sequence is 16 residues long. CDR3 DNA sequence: TGTGCCAGCAGCCAAGAAGGAGGGAACTCCTACAATGAGCAGTTCTTC. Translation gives CASSQEGGNSYNEQFF.

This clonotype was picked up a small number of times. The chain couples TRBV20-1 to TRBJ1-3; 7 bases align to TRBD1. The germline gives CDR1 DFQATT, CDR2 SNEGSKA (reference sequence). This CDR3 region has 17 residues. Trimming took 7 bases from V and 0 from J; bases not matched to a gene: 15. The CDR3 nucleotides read TGCAGTGACAACCGGTACACGGGACAGCACTCTGGAAACACCATATATTTT. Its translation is CSDNRYTGQHSGNTIYF.

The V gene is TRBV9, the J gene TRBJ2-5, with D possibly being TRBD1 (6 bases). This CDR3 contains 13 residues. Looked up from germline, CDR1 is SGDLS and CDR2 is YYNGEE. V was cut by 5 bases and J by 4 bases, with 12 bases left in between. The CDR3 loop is CASRDRFSETQYF. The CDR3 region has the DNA TGTGCCAGCAGAGACAGGTTTTCAGAGACCCAGTACTTC.

The CDR3 sequence: CASSLREYEQYF. The CDR3 DNA sequence: TGTGCCAGCAGCCTCCGGGAGTACGAGCAGTACTTC. V is TRBV3-1 and J is TRBJ2-7, with D tentatively TRBD2 (6 bases). Germline V gene sequence: CDR1 LGHDT, CDR2 YNNKEL (reference sequence). The CDR3 sequence is 12 residues long. V lost 4 bases, J lost 4 bases, and 8 bases lay in between.

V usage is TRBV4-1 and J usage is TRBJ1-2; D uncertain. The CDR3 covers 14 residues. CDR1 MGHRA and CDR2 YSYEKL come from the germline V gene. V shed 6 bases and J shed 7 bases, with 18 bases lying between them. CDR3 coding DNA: TGCGCCAGCAGTACGGACGAGTGGTCCCCTGGCTACACCTTC. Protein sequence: CASSTDEWSPGYTF.

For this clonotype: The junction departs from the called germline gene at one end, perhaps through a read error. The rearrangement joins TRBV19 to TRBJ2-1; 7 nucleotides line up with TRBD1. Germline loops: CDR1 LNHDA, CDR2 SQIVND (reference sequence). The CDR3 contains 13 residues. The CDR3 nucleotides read TGTACCAGTAGTGACAGGGTGGGCAGTGAGCAGTTCTTC. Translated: CTSSDRVGSEQFF.

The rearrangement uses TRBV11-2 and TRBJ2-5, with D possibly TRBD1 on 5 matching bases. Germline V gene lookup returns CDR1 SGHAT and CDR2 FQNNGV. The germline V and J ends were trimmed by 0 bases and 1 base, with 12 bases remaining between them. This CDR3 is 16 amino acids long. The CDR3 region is CASSLDSGYFQETQYF. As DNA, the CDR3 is TGTGCCAGCAGCTTAGATTCAGGGTATTTCCAAGAGACCCAGTACTTC.

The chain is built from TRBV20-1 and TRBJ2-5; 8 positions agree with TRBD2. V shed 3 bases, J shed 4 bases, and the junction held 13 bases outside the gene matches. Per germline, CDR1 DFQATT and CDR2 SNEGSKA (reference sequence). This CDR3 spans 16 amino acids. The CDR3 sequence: CSASLPGGPLLETQYF. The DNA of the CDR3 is TGCAGTGCTAGCCTACCGGGAGGGCCTCTCCTAGAGACCCAGTACTTC.

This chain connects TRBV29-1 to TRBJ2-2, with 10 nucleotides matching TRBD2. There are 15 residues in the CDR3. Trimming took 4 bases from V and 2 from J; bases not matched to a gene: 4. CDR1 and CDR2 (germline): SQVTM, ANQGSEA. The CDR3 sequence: CSVGGLAVNTGELFF. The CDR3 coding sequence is TGCAGCGTTGGTGGACTAGCGGTTAACACCGGGGAGCTGTTTTTT.

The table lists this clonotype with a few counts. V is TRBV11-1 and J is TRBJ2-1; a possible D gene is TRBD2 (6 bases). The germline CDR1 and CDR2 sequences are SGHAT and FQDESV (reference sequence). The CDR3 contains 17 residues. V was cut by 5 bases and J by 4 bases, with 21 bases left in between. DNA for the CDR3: TGTGCCAGCAGCCTCGGGGGTTGGAGGGATGGATACAATGAGCAGTTCTTC. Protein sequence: CASSLGGWRDGYNEQFF.

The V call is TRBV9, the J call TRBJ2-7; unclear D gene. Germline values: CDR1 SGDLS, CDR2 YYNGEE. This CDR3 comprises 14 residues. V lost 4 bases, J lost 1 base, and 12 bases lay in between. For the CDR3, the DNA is TGTGCCAGCAGCACGCGGAGTTGGTCCTACGAGCAGTACTTC. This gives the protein CASSTRSWSYEQYF.

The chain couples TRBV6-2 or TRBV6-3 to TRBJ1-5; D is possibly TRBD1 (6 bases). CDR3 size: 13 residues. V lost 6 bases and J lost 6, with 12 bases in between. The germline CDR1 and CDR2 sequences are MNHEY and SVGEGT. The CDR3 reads CASSPYRVQPQHF. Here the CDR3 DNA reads TGTGCCAGCAGCCCTTACAGGGTTCAGCCCCAGCATTTT.

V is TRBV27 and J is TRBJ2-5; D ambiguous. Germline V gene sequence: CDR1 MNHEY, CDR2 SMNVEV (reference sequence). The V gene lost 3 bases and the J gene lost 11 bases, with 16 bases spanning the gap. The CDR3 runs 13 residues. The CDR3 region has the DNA TGTGCCAGCAGTTTCAACAGCTACAATGAGCAGTACTTC. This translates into CASSFNSYNEQYF.

CDR3 bases: TGTGCCAGCAACCGAGGGACAGTGAACACTGAAGCTTTCTTT. Protein sequence: CASNRGTVNTEAFF. The genes are TRBV12-3 or TRBV12-4 and TRBJ1-1; TRBD1 matches at 7 bases. The V gene end was trimmed by 7 bases and the J gene end by 0 bases; junction bases not matched to a gene: 5. The CDR3 has 14 amino acids.

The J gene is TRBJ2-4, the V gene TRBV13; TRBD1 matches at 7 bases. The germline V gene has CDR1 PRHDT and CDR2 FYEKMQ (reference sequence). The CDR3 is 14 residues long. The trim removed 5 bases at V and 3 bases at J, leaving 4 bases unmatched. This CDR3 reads CASSPGTDKNIQYF. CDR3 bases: TGTGCCAGCAGCCCGGGGACAGACAAAAACATTCAGTACTTC.

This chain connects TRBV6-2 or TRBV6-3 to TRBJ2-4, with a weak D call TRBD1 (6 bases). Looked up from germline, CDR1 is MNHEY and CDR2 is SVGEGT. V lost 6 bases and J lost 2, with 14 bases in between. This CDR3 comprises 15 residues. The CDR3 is CASRFRGGTKNIQYF. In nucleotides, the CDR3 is TGTGCCAGCAGGTTCCGAGGGGGAACCAAAAACATTCAGTACTTC.

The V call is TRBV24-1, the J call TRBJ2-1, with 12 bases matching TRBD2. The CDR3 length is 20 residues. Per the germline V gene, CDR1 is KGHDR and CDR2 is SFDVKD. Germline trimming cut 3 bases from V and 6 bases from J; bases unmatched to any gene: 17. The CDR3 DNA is TGTGCCACCAGTGATCGAACACGAAAAAGACTAGCGGGAGTCTCCAATGAGCAGTTCTTC. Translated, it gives CATSDRTRKRLAGVSNEQFF.

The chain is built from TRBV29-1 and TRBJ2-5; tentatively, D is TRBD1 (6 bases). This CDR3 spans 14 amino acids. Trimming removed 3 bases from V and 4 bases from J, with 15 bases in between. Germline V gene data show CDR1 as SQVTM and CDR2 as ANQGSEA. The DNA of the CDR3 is TGCAGCGTTGACCCCGGGACAACGAGAGAGACCCAGTACTTC. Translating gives CSVDPGTTRETQYF.

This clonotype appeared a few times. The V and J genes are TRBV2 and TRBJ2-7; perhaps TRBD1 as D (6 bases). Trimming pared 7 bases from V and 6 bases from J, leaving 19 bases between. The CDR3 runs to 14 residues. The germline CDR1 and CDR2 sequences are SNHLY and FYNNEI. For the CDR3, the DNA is TGTGCCAGCACCGAAGTCTACAGGGTTAGCGAGCAGTACTTC. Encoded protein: CASTEVYRVSEQYF. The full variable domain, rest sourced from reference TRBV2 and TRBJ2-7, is EPEVTQTPSHQVTQMGQEVILRCVPISNHLYFYWYRQILGQKVEFLVSFYNNEISEKSEIFDDQFSVERPDGSNFTLKIRSTKLEDSAMYFCASTEVYRVSEQYFGPGTRLTVT.

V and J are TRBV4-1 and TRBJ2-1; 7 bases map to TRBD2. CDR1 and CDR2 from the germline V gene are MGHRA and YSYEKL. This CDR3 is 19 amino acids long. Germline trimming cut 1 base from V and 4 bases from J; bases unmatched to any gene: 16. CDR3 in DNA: TGCGCCAGCAGCCAAGTGGGACCACGGGGCGGGAGTATTTACAATGAGCAGTTCTTC. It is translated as CASSQVGPRGGSIYNEQFF.

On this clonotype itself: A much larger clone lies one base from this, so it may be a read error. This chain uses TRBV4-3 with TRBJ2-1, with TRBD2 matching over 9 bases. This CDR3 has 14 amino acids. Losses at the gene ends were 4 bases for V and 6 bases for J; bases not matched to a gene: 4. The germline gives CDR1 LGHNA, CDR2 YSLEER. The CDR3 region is CASSPGLAFNEQFF. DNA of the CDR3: TGCGCCAGCAGCCCGGGACTAGCCTTCAATGAGCAGTTCTTC.